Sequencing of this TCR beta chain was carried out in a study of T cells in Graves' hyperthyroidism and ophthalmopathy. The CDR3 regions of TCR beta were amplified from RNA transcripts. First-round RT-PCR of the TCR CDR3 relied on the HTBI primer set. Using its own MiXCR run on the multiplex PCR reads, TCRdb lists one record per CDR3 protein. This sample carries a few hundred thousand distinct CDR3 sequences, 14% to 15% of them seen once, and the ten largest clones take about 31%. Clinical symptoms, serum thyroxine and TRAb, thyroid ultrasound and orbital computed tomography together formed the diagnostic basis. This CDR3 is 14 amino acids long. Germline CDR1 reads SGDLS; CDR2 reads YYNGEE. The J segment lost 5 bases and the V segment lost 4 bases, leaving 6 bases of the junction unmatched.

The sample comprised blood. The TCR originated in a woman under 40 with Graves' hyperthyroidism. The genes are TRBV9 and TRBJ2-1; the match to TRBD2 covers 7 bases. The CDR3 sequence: CASSMGLLDNEQFF. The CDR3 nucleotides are TGTGCCAGCAGCATGGGACTATTGGACAATGAGCAGTTCTTC.